A selection of T cell receptor beta chains follows, all from one sample in a study of blood T cell repertoires in COVID-19. Sequencing was performed with immunoSEQ multiplex PCR; in TCRdb, only in-frame clones are kept and a portion is missing. The table has about 99,000 clones, approximately 80% seen once; the top ten hold approximately 3.3%. Sequencing input: peripheral blood. The receptors stem from a woman of 80 years or more with active or convalescent COVID-19. Both conserved end residues are part of each CDR3. A D gene is named only where the DNA matches it firmly. The size field is filled for only some rows; it gives once, few, many or a size class.

j_gene: TRBJ1-2
v_gene: TRBV6-5
d_gene: TRBD1
abundance: .
CDR3aa: CASSYHKRDRGHGYTF
CDR3nt: TGTGCCAGCAGTTACCATAAAAGGGACAGGGGGCATGGCTACACCTTC

j_gene: TRBJ1-1
v_gene: TRBV6-5
d_gene: TRBD1
abundance: .
CDR3aa: CASSYLDRTEAFF
CDR3nt: TGTGCCAGCAGTTATTTGGACAGGACTGAAGCTTTCTTT

j_gene: TRBJ2-7
v_gene: TRBV9
d_gene: TRBD2
abundance: once
CDR3aa: CASNRAGDSDEQYF
CDR3nt: TGTGCCAGCAACCGAGCGGGAGATTCTGACGAGCAGTACTTC

j_gene: TRBJ1-2
v_gene: TRBV5-6
d_gene: .
abundance: .
CDR3aa: CASSLPGHYGYTF
CDR3nt: TGTGCCAGCAGCTTGCCGGGTCACTATGGCTACACCTTC

j_gene: TRBJ1-5
v_gene: TRBV9
d_gene: .
abundance: .
CDR3aa: CASSVMAGVTQPQHF
CDR3nt: TGTGCCAGCAGCGTTATGGCAGGGGTAACTCAGCCCCAGCATTTT

j_gene: TRBJ2-2
v_gene: TRBV11-2
d_gene: .
abundance: .
CDR3aa: CASSLFSMFWGPNTGELFF
CDR3nt: TGTGCCAGCAGCTTATTCAGCATGTTTTGGGGGCCGAACACCGGGGAGCTGTTTTTT

j_gene: TRBJ2-7
v_gene: TRBV24-1
d_gene: TRBD1
abundance: medium-sized
CDR3aa: CATSDNRDRGPYEQYF
CDR3nt: TGTGCCACCAGTGATAACCGGGACAGGGGACCCTACGAGCAGTACTTC

j_gene: TRBJ1-3
v_gene: TRBV3-1/TRBV3-2
d_gene: .
abundance: .
CDR3aa: CASSSMASTLNTIYF
CDR3nt: TGTGCCAGCAGCTCCATGGCCAGTACATTAAACACCATATATTTT

j_gene: TRBJ1-2
v_gene: TRBV28
d_gene: TRBD1
abundance: .
CDR3aa: CASSGQTGFGYTF
CDR3nt: TGTGCCAGCAGTGGGCAGACAGGGTTCGGCTACACCTTC

j_gene: TRBJ2-5
v_gene: TRBV19
d_gene: .
abundance: few
CDR3aa: CASSVGGARETQYF
CDR3nt: TGTGCCAGTAGTGTGGGGGGGGCCCGAGAGACCCAGTACTTC

j_gene: TRBJ1-1
v_gene: TRBV28
d_gene: .
abundance: .
CDR3aa: CASRSQGEAFF
CDR3nt: TGTGCCAGTAGATCCCAGGGGGAAGCTTTCTTT

j_gene: TRBJ1-5
v_gene: TRBV15
d_gene: .
abundance: .
CDR3aa: CATSRDPSNQPQHF
CDR3nt: TGTGCCACCAGCAGAGATCCAAGCAATCAGCCCCAGCATTTT

j_gene: TRBJ1-1
v_gene: TRBV2
d_gene: .
abundance: .
CDR3aa: CASSEVGRNTEAFF
CDR3nt: TGTGCCAGCAGCGAAGTGGGGAGGAACACTGAAGCTTTCTTT

j_gene: TRBJ1-1
v_gene: TRBV10-3
d_gene: TRBD1
abundance: once
CDR3aa: CATGQANTEAFF
CDR3nt: TGTGCCACAGGACAGGCGAACACTGAAGCTTTCTTT

j_gene: TRBJ1-5
v_gene: TRBV6-5
d_gene: .
abundance: .
CDR3aa: CASSPLGQNQPQHF
CDR3nt: TGTGCCAGCAGCCCCTTAGGACAGAATCAGCCCCAGCATTTT

j_gene: TRBJ1-5
v_gene: TRBV4-1
d_gene: TRBD1
abundance: once
CDR3aa: CASSRQATGDSNQPQHF
CDR3nt: TGCGCCAGCAGCCGGCAAGCCACGGGGGACAGTAATCAGCCCCAGCATTTT

j_gene: TRBJ2-5
v_gene: TRBV7-3
d_gene: .
abundance: .
CDR3aa: CASSLSRGQQQETQYF
CDR3nt: TGTGCCAGCAGCTTAAGTCGAGGCCAGCAACAAGAGACCCAGTACTTC

j_gene: TRBJ2-2
v_gene: TRBV7-2
d_gene: .
abundance: many
CDR3aa: CASSLVSTGELFF
CDR3nt: TGTGCCAGCAGCTTAGTCTCCACCGGGGAGCTGTTTTTT

j_gene: TRBJ1-1
v_gene: TRBV19
d_gene: .
abundance: .
CDR3aa: CASSWDWNTEAFF
CDR3nt: TGTGCCAGTAGTTGGGACTGGAACACTGAAGCTTTCTTT

j_gene: TRBJ2-1
v_gene: TRBV4-1
d_gene: TRBD2
abundance: .
CDR3aa: CASSQLTSGYNEQFF
CDR3nt: TGCGCCAGCAGCCAATTAACTAGCGGCTACAATGAGCAGTTCTTC

j_gene: TRBJ2-1
v_gene: TRBV7-9
d_gene: .
abundance: .
CDR3aa: CASSLQIWEQFF
CDR3nt: TGTGCCAGCAGCTTACAGATTTGGGAGCAGTTCTTC

j_gene: TRBJ1-2
v_gene: TRBV5-1
d_gene: .
abundance: .
CDR3aa: CASSLEIQSNYGYTF
CDR3nt: TGCGCCAGCAGCTTGGAAATACAGAGCAACTATGGCTACACCTTC

j_gene: TRBJ2-1
v_gene: TRBV3-1/TRBV3-2
d_gene: TRBD2
abundance: .
CDR3aa: CASSQTPLGLAGGPYNEQFF
CDR3nt: TGTGCCAGCAGCCAAACTCCGTTGGGACTAGCGGGAGGGCCCTACAATGAGCAGTTCTTC

j_gene: TRBJ2-3
v_gene: TRBV5-1
d_gene: TRBD1
abundance: .
CDR3aa: CASSQGTANTYTDTQYF
CDR3nt: TGCGCCAGCAGCCAGGGGACAGCCAATACCTACACAGATACGCAGTATTTT

j_gene: TRBJ1-2
v_gene: TRBV7-9
d_gene: TRBD1
abundance: .
CDR3aa: CASSRSGTGDGYTF
CDR3nt: TGTGCCAGCAGCCGCTCGGGGACAGGGGATGGCTACACCTTC

j_gene: TRBJ1-2
v_gene: TRBV5-6
d_gene: TRBD1
abundance: .
CDR3aa: CASSAQGARYGYTF
CDR3nt: TGTGCCAGCAGCGCACAGGGGGCTCGTTATGGCTACACCTTC

j_gene: TRBJ1-2
v_gene: TRBV29-1
d_gene: .
abundance: .
CDR3aa: CSVEGREAHYGYTF
CDR3nt: TGCAGCGTTGAGGGCCGGGAGGCCCACTACGGCTACACCTTC

j_gene: TRBJ1-2
v_gene: TRBV12-3/TRBV12-4
d_gene: .
abundance: .
CDR3aa: CASSLDGVYGYTF
CDR3nt: TGTGCCAGCAGTTTAGACGGAGTCTATGGCTACACCTTC

j_gene: TRBJ1-3
v_gene: TRBV7-9
d_gene: .
abundance: .
CDR3aa: CASSRDDRSRNTIYF
CDR3nt: TGTGCCAGCAGCCGCGACGACAGATCCCGAAACACCATATATTTT

j_gene: TRBJ1-6
v_gene: TRBV13
d_gene: .
abundance: .
CDR3aa: CASSPQTLYNSPLHF
CDR3nt: TGTGCCAGCAGCCCACAGACGTTATATAATTCACCCCTCCACTTT

j_gene: TRBJ2-5
v_gene: TRBV7-8
d_gene: .
abundance: .
CDR3aa: CASSLVFPGTSVETQYF
CDR3nt: TGTGCCAGCAGCTTAGTGTTCCCCGGGACTTCCGTGGAGACCCAGTACTTC

j_gene: TRBJ1-3
v_gene: TRBV19
d_gene: TRBD1
abundance: .
CDR3aa: CASSRQGGSSSGNTIYF
CDR3nt: TGTGCCAGTAGTCGACAGGGGGGCTCGAGCTCTGGAAACACCATATATTTT

j_gene: TRBJ2-5
v_gene: TRBV6-5
d_gene: .
abundance: .
CDR3aa: CASRDWVTQYF
CDR3nt: TGTGCCAGCAGAGACTGGGTTACCCAGTACTTC